This TCR beta chain was obtained from a study of T cells of healthy individuals. With 3 bases clipped from V and 5 bases from J, the junction kept 6 bases outside the gene matches. Looked up from germline, CDR1 is DFQATT and CDR2 is SNEGSKA (reference sequence). The CDR3 runs to 16 residues. TCRdb fed the 5' RACE reads into MiXCR, producing one record per CDR3 protein. The sample records about 82,000 distinct CDR3 sequences, 5% being singletons. The origin of this receptor is a female donor in good health. V gene TRBV20-1 combines with J gene TRBJ2-3; 15 bases are shared with TRBD2. CDR3 nucleotide sequence: TGCAGTGCTAGTGGACTAGCGGGAGGGCGAGGAGATACGCAGTATTTT. This translates into CSASGLAGGRGDTQYF.